The T cell receptor (beta chain) described here comes from a study of cytomegalovirus exposure and HLA in healthy donors. Study-wide results and caveats: In a later analysis, TCR beta V- and J-gene trimming was associated with a missense DCLRE1C variant.

The PCR contained 60 Vbeta and 13 Jbeta primers. Libraries were prepared by immunoSEQ multiplex PCR; TCRdb keeps only in-frame clonotypes and omits some of them. The repertoire holds under 150,000 clones, 79% seen once, with 3.1% in the top ten. Points on this clone: Its antigen is unidentified.

Germline-derived CDR1 and CDR2 are MGHRA and YSYEKL. The CDR3 extends over 19 amino acids. V was trimmed by 0 bases and J by 2 bases, leaving 20 bases between them. Each donor was healthy, and each was a bone marrow donor. The sequence came from a female donor in good health and CMV-seronegative. The sample taken for sequencing was PBMCs. The V gene is TRBV4-1, the J gene TRBJ1-5; tentative D call: TRBD1 (6 bases). CDR3 region: CASSQELGTGLVGNQPQHF. For the CDR3, the DNA is TGCGCCAGCAGCCAAGAATTGGGCACAGGGTTGGTGGGCAATCAGCCCCAGCATTTT.